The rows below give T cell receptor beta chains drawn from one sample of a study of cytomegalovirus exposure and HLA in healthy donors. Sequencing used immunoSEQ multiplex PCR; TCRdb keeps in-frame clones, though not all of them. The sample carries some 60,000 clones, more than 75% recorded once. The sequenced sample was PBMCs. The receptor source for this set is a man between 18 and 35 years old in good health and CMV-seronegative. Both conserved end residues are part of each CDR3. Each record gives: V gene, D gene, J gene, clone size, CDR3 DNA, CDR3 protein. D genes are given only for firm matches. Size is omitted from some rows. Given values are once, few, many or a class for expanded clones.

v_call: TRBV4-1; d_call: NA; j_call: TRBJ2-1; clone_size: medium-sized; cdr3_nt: TGCGCCAGCAGCCCGACTTATCTCGGGGAGCAGTTCTTC; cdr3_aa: CASSPTYLGEQFF
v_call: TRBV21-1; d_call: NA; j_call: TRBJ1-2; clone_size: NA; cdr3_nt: TGTGCCAACCAGGGAAACAACTATGGCTACACCTTC; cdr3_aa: CANQGNNYGYTF
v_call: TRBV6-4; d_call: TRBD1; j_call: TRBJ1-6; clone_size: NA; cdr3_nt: TGTGCCAGCAGTGAATCGGGACAGGTTTCACCCCTCCACTTT; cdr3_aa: CASSESGQVSPLHF
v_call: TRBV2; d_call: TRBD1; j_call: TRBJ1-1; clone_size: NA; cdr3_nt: TGTGCCACACGGACAGGGGGGAGTGGGACTGAAGCTTTCTTT; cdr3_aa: CATRTGGSGTEAFF
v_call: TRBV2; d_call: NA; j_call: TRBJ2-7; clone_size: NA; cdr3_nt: TGTGCCAGCAGTGAAGAGAACAGGGACCACGAGCAGTACTTC; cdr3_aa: CASSEENRDHEQYF
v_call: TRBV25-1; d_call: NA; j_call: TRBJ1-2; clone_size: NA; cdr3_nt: TGTGCCAGCAGTGAATTTGGCAGGGGATACTACGGCTACACCTTC; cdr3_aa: CASSEFGRGYYGYTF
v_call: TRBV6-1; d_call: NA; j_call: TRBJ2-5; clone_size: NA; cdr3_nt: TGTGCCAGCGACGGAGGGTTGACCCAGTACTTC; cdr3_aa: CASDGGLTQYF
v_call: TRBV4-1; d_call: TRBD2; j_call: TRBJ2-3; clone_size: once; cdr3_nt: TGCGCCAGCAGCCCGGGACTAGCGGGGTTTACTAGCACAGATACGCAGTATTTT; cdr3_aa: CASSPGLAGFTSTDTQYF
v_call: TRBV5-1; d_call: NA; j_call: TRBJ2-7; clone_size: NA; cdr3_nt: TGCGCCAGCAGGGAGGTCTACGTCTCCTACGAGCAGTACTTC; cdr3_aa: CASREVYVSYEQYF
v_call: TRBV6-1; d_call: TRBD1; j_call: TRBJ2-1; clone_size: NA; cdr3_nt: TGTGCCAGTGAGGGACAGGGCTACAATGAGCAGTTCTTC; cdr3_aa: CASEGQGYNEQFF
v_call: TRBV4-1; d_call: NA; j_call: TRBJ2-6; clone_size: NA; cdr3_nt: TGCGCCAGCAGCCAAGGAGGAGGGGCCAACGTCCTGACTTTC; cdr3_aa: CASSQGGGANVLTF
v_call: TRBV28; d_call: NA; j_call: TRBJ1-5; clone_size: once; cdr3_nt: TGTGCCAGCAGCCGGGACTCCATCAATCAGCCCCAGCATTTT; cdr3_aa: CASSRDSINQPQHF
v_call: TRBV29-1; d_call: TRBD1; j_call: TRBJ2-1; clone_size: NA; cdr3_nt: TGCAGCGCCGGGGACAGATACAATGAGCAGTTCTTC; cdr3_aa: CSAGDRYNEQFF
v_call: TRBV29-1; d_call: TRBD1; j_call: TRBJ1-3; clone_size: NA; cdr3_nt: TGCAGCGTTGAACCTTTGACAGGGTCGGGTGGAAACACCATATATTTT; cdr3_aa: CSVEPLTGSGGNTIYF
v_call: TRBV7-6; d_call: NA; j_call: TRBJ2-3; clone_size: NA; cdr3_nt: TGTGCCAGCAGCGCCGAGGACATAGGTCTTAGGGATACGCAGTATTTT; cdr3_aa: CASSAEDIGLRDTQYF
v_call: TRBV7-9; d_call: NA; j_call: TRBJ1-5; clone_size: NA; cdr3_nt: TGTGCCAGCAGCCCCACGGGTCTTTATCAGCCCCAGCATTTT; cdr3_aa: CASSPTGLYQPQHF
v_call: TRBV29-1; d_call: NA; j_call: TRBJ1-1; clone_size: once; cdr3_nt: TGCAGCTCGGAAGGGGACACTGAAGCTTTCTTT; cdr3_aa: CSSEGDTEAFF
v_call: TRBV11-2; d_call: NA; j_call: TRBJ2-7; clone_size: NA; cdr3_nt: TGTGCCAGCAGCTCCGGGACTCCCGTTTTTTCCTACGAGCAGTACTTC; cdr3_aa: CASSSGTPVFSYEQYF
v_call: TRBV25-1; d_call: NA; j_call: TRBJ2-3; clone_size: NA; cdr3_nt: TGTGCCAGCAGTGAATGGGCCACACGAGACACAGATACGCAGTATTTT; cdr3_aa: CASSEWATRDTDTQYF
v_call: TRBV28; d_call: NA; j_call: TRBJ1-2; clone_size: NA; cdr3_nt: TGTGCCAGCAGTTCCCCCTCACAGATGGGGCCTTCCTTC; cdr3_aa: CASSSPSQMGPSF
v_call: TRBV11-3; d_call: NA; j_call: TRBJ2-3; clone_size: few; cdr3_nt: TGTGCCAGCAGTACTTACCGCGAGGGAGATACGCAGTATTTT; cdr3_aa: CASSTYREGDTQYF
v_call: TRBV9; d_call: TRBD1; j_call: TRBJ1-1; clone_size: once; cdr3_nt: TGTGCCAGCAGCGTAGCACAGGGGTTGAGCACTGAAGCTTTCTTT; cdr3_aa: CASSVAQGLSTEAFF